A single sample is the source of the 25 T cell receptor beta chains below, sequenced in a study of memory CD4+ T cells and cytomegalovirus serostatus. The repertoire was sequenced with immunoSEQ multiplex PCR; TCRdb's copy has only in-frame clones and lacks some. This sample yields about 56,000 clones, of which 82% are seen a single time; around 0.38% belongs to the top ten. The sort gate was single viable CD3+CD4+CD8-CD45RO+ cells for memory CD4+ T cells. Sample: memory CD4+ T cells from blood. These receptors were taken from an adult in good health and CMV-seronegative.

Here the CDR3 reads CASSPFGGTATDTQYF. Here the CDR3 DNA reads TGTGCCAGCTCACCGTTCGGGGGGACTGCCACAGATACGCAGTATTTT. This chain joins TRBV18 and TRBJ2-3; 7 bases are a match to TRBD2. V lost 3 bases and J lost 2; bases outside the gene matches: 8. The CDR3 runs to 16 residues. The germline gives CDR1 KGHSH, CDR2 LQKENI. The complete variable domain, with remaining parts taken from reference TRBV18 and TRBJ2-3, reads NAGVMQNPRHLVRRRGQEARLRCSPMKGHSHVYWYRQLPEEGLKFMVYLQKENIIDESGMPKERFSAEFPKEGPSILRIQQVVRGDSAAYFCASSPFGGTATDTQYFGPGTRLTVL.

The J gene is TRBJ2-3, the V gene TRBV11-2; D remains unclear. The V end lost 4 bases, the J end lost 1 base, and 6 bases lay between the germline ends. This CDR3 is 13 amino acids long. CDR1 is SGHAT, CDR2 FQNNGV, per germline. CDR3 nucleotides: TGTGCCAGCAGCTCGCCGGGCACAGATACGCAGTATTTT. Translation gives CASSSPGTDTQYF.

This rearrangement joins TRBV30 to TRBJ2-7, with 9 bases identical to TRBD1. CDR3 length equals 15 residues. After removal of 4 bases from V and 3 bases from J, the junction contained 10 bases not matched to a gene. CDR1 is GTSNPN, CDR2 SVGIG, per germline (reference sequence). The CDR3 region has the DNA TGTGCCTGGACTGTATCCGGGACAGGGAGCTACGAGCAGTACTTC. Its protein is CAWTVSGTGSYEQYF.

This rearrangement joins TRBV6-5 to TRBJ2-3, with D maybe TRBD2 (6 bases). Germline CDR1 is MNHEY and CDR2 is SVGAGI. CDR3 length equals 15 residues. The germline V and J ends were trimmed by 6 bases and 1 base, with 14 bases remaining between them. CDR3 protein: CASRAPGLGTDTQYF. The CDR3 DNA is TGTGCCAGCAGAGCTCCGGGACTCGGCACAGATACGCAGTATTTT.

This chain connects TRBV15 to TRBJ1-5; D gene ambiguous. V gave up 0 bases and J gave up 4 bases, with 10 bases separating them. Germline V CDR1 and CDR2: LNHNV, YYDKDF (reference sequence). The CDR3 covers 15 residues. The CDR3 DNA reads TGTGCCACCAGCAGAGATCCGCAGGTGAATCAGCCCCAGCATTTT. It is translated as CATSRDPQVNQPQHF.

This clone was recorded once. This chain links TRBV4-3 with TRBJ1-4, with D unresolved. Germline V gene lookup returns CDR1 LGHNA and CDR2 YSLEER. This CDR3 comprises 15 residues. Trimming stripped 0 bases from V and 6 bases from J, with 11 bases between. CDR3 residues: CASSQDPGGDEKLFF. In DNA form, the CDR3 reads TGCGCCAGCAGCCAAGATCCGGGTGGGGATGAAAAACTGTTTTTT.

The chain combines TRBV5-1 with TRBJ2-7; D may correspond to TRBD1 or TRBD2 (6 bases each). Germline CDR1 SGHRS, CDR2 YFSETQ. The CDR3 runs 13 residues. V lost 7 bases and J 5 bases, leaving 16 bases between the germline ends. For the CDR3, the DNA is TGCGCCAGCGGGGGGCAGGGAGCCAACGAGCAGTACTTC. Protein sequence: CASGGQGANEQYF.

The chain combines TRBV20-1 with TRBJ1-4; 7 bases map to TRBD1. The CDR3 is 11 residues long. Germline trimming cut 3 bases from V and 8 bases from J; bases unmatched to any gene: 0. The germline gives CDR1 DFQATT, CDR2 SNEGSKA (reference sequence). CDR3 sequence (DNA): TGCAGTGCTAGGGACAGGGAAAAACTGTTTTTT. Translating gives CSARDREKLFF.

The V call is TRBV9, the J call TRBJ2-2, with 10 bases fitting TRBD1. Trimming at V came to 3 bases and at J to 3 bases, leaving 11 bases not matched to a gene. The CDR3 loop spans 18 amino acids. Germline-derived CDR1 and CDR2 are SGDLS and YYNGEE. CDR3 nucleotide sequence: TGTGCCAGCAGCGCCGACAGGGGGCATAAGGCCCACACCGGGGAGCTGTTTTTT. Its protein is CASSADRGHKAHTGELFF. The full variable domain, completed using reference TRBV9 and TRBJ2-2, is DSGVTQTPKHLITATGQRVTLRCSPRSGDLSVYWYQQSLDQGLQFLIQYYNGEERAKGNILERFSAQQFPDLHSELNLSSLELGDSALYFCASSADRGHKAHTGELFFGEGSRLTVL.

The chain has TRBV19 and TRBJ2-2; D not resolved. This CDR3 is 15 amino acids long. Germline V CDR1 and CDR2: LNHDA, SQIVND (reference sequence). V was shortened by 3 bases and J by 6 bases, with 14 bases between the two germline ends. CDR3 in amino acids: CASSIQGYPSGELFF. In DNA form, the CDR3 reads TGTGCCAGTAGTATCCAAGGGTATCCGTCCGGGGAGCTGTTTTTT.

The V gene is TRBV4-1, the J gene TRBJ2-1; D call uncertain. Trimming left V 4 bases short and J 6 bases short, with 7 bases between. This CDR3 comprises 12 residues. CDR1 is MGHRA and CDR2 is YSYEKL in the germline V gene. The CDR3 nucleotides read TGCGCCAGCAGCCCACTCGGCAATGAGCAGTTCTTC. Translating gives CASSPLGNEQFF.

This clone was picked up a small number of times. The chain uses TRBV2 and TRBJ2-7; D remains ambiguous. Germline V gene sequence: CDR1 SNHLY, CDR2 FYNNEI. V was cut by 6 bases and J by 2 bases, with 14 bases left in between. This CDR3 region has 14 residues. CDR3 nucleotide sequence: TGTGCCAGCAGACGCTCGGGTCTGACCTACGAGCAGTACTTC. It yields the protein CASRRSGLTYEQYF.

The V and J genes are TRBV10-3 and TRBJ2-1; a possible D gene is TRBD1 (6 bases). Germline CDR1 reads ENHRY; CDR2 reads SYGVKD. V was cut by 11 bases and J by 0 bases, with 11 bases left in between. This CDR3 is 13 amino acids long. The CDR3 sequence: CASRGSSYNEQFF. The CDR3 nucleotides read TGTGCCTCAAGGGGGAGCTCCTACAATGAGCAGTTCTTC.

The CDR3 sequence is CAVEGGPIQETQYF. The CDR3 DNA reads TGTGCTGTCGAAGGGGGCCCCATCCAAGAGACCCAGTACTTC. The chain is built from TRBV21-1 and TRBJ2-5; the D call in the table, TRBD1, was not verified against the DNA. TRBV21-1 is a pseudogene. The CDR3 length is 14 residues.

The chain carries TRBV7-2 and TRBJ1-2; D is perhaps TRBD1 (6 bases). The CDR3 spans 15 residues. Germline values: CDR1 SGHTA, CDR2 FQGNSA. The V end was cut by 4 bases, the J end by 6 bases, with 18 bases between. The CDR3 sequence: CASSSAVGQRDGYTF. CDR3 sequence (DNA): TGTGCCAGCAGCTCGGCCGTGGGACAACGAGATGGCTACACCTTC.

This chain uses TRBV2 with TRBJ2-2, with D perhaps TRBD2 (6 bases). Trimming pared 5 bases from V and 6 bases from J, leaving 7 bases between. CDR3 size: 12 residues. CDR1 is SNHLY and CDR2 is FYNNEI in the germline V gene. The CDR3 is CASSRDSGELFF. The CDR3 coding sequence is TGTGCCAGCAGTAGGGACTCCGGGGAGCTGTTTTTT.

The gene calls are TRBV7-2 and TRBJ2-7, with TRBD1 as a possible D gene (5 bases). V was pared by 3 bases and J by 4 bases, with 10 bases between. Germline V gene data show CDR1 as SGHTA and CDR2 as FQGNSA. CDR3 length: 13 residues. The CDR3 nucleotides read TGTGCCAGCAGCTTTTCCCAGGGTTACGAGCAGTACTTC. Translated, it gives CASSFSQGYEQYF.

V gene TRBV25-1 combines with J gene TRBJ2-2; D is unclear. This CDR3 is 14 amino acids long. Germline CDR1 is MGHDK and CDR2 is SYGVNS. The germline V and J ends were trimmed by 5 bases and 1 base, with 8 bases remaining between them. CDR3 in DNA: TGTGCCAGCAGTAACTCCATGAACACCGGGGAGCTGTTTTTT. Protein sequence: CASSNSMNTGELFF.

V gene TRBV7-2 combines with J gene TRBJ1-6; tentative D call: TRBD1 (6 bases). The CDR3 spans 15 residues. V was pared by 3 bases and J by 7 bases, with 13 bases between. Germline values: CDR1 SGHTA, CDR2 FQGNSA. CDR3 nucleotide sequence: TGTGCCAGCAGCTTTATCGGGAGGGGGAATTCACCCCTCCACTTT. Amino acids: CASSFIGRGNSPLHF.

J is TRBJ2-1 and V is TRBV13; 10 nucleotides agree with TRBD2. The V gene's germline CDR1 is PRHDT and CDR2 FYEKMQ (reference sequence). CDR3 length: 16 residues. V shed 1 base, J shed 2 bases, and the junction held 2 bases outside the gene matches. The CDR3 is CASSLATSGAYNEQFF. CDR3 bases: TGTGCCAGCAGCTTAGCTACTAGCGGGGCCTACAATGAGCAGTTCTTC.

This chain connects TRBV5-4 to TRBJ2-1; D possibly uses TRBD1 or TRBD2 (5 bases each). Between the trimmed V and J ends, which lost 6 bases and 6 bases, there was a span of 16 bases. The CDR3 extends over 14 amino acids. CDR1 and CDR2 (germline): SGHNT, YYREEE (reference sequence). The CDR3 reads CASISDPGGNEQFF. For the CDR3, the DNA is TGTGCCAGCATTTCGGACCCTGGGGGCAATGAGCAGTTCTTC.

This chain uses TRBV19 with TRBJ1-6, with D unresolved. The V and J ends lost 1 base and 6 bases respectively, with 7 bases between them. Per the germline V gene, CDR1 is LNHDA and CDR2 is SQIVND (reference sequence). The CDR3 totals 14 residues. As DNA, the CDR3 is TGTGCCAGTAGTATAGCTGATTCTAATTCACCCCTCCACTTT. Residues: CASSIADSNSPLHF.

The genes are TRBV28 and TRBJ1-5; TRBD1 aligns across 9 bases. Germline loops: CDR1 MDHEN, CDR2 SYDVKM. Trimming took 4 bases from V and 6 from J; bases not matched to a gene: 4. This CDR3 spans 14 amino acids. In nucleotides, the CDR3 is TGTGCCAGCAGTTCAACAGGGGGCGTTCAGCCCCAGCATTTT. Translating it yields CASSSTGGVQPQHF.

This sequence joins TRBV5-1 and TRBJ2-3, with D possibly being TRBD2 (5 bases). This CDR3 spans 15 amino acids. V dropped 0 bases and J dropped 0 bases, with 8 bases sitting between them. Germline loops: CDR1 SGHRS, CDR2 YFSETQ. CDR3 DNA: TGCGCCAGCAGCTTGGAAAAGCGGAGCACAGATACGCAGTATTTT. This encodes CASSLEKRSTDTQYF.

The rearrangement links TRBV5-1 to TRBJ2-2; 10 nucleotides align to TRBD1. Germline trimming cut 2 bases from V and 5 bases from J; bases unmatched to any gene: 3. The CDR3 sequence is 15 residues long. Germline CDR1 is SGHRS and CDR2 is YFSETQ. CDR3 nucleotides: TGCGCCAGCAGCTTCGACAGGGGGCTGACCGGGGAGCTGTTTTTT. Amino acids: CASSFDRGLTGELFF. Supplemented by reference TRBV5-1 and TRBJ2-2, the full variable domain reads KAGVTQTPRYLIKTRGQQVTLSCSPISGHRSVSWYQQTPGQGLQFLFEYFSETQRNKGNFPGRFSGRQFSNSRSEMNVSTLELGDSALYLCASSFDRGLTGELFFGEGSRLTVL.